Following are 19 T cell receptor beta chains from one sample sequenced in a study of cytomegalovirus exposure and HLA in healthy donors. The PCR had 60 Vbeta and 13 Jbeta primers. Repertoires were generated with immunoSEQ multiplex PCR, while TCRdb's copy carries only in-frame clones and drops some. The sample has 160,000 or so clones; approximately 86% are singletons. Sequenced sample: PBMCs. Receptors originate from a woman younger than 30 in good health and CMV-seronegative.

DNA for the CDR3: TGTGCCGGGGCCTTCCTCGCCACAAATTCACCCCTCCACTTT. It is translated as CAGAFLATNSPLHF. The chain recombines TRBV30 with TRBJ1-6; a weak D match, TRBD1 (5 bases). CDR1 GTSNPN and CDR2 SVGIG come from the germline V gene (reference sequence). Between the trimmed V and J ends, which lost 8 bases and 7 bases, there was a span of 18 bases. This CDR3 contains 14 residues.

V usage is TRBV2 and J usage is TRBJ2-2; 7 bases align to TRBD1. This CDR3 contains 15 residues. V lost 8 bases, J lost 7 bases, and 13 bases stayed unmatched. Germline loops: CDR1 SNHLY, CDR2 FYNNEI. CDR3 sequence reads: CASGIRQGVVGELFF. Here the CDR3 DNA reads TGTGCCAGCGGAATCAGGCAGGGGGTAGTCGGGGAGCTGTTTTTT.

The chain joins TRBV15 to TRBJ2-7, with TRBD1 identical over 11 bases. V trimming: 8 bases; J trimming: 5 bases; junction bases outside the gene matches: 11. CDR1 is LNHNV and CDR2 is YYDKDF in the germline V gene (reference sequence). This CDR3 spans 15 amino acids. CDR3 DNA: TGTGCCACCTCCAGGGCTAGGACAGGGGGCCACGAGCAGTACTTC. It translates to CATSRARTGGHEQYF.

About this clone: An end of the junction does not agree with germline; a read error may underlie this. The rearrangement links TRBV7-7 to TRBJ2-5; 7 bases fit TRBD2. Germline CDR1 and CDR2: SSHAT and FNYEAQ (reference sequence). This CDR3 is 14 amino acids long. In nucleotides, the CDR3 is TGTGCTAGCAGCTTAGAGCGGGGTCAAGAGACCCAGTACTTC. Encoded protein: CASSLERGQETQYF.

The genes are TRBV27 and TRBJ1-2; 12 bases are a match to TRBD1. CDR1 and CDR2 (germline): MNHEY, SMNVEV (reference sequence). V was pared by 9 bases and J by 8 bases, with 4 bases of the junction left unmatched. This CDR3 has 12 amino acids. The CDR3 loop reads CASRDRGHGYTF. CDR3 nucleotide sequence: TGTGCCAGTAGGGACAGGGGGCACGGCTACACCTTC.

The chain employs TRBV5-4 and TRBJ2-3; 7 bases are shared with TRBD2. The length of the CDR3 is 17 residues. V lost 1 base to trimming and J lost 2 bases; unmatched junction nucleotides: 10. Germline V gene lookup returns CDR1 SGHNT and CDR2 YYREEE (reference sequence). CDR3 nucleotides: TGTGCCAGCAGCTTGACTCATATGGGACTAACCACAGATACGCAGTATTTT. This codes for CASSLTHMGLTTDTQYF.

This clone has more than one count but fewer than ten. In DNA, the CDR3 is TGTGCCAGCAGTTACGCAGGGGGCGAAACTAATGAAAAACTGTTTTTT. The encoded protein is CASSYAGGETNEKLFF. The gene calls are TRBV2 and TRBJ1-4; 8 bases are a match to TRBD1. The CDR3 length is 16 residues. With 5 bases clipped from V and 1 base from J, the junction kept 6 bases outside the gene matches. CDR1 is SNHLY and CDR2 is FYNNEI in the germline V gene.

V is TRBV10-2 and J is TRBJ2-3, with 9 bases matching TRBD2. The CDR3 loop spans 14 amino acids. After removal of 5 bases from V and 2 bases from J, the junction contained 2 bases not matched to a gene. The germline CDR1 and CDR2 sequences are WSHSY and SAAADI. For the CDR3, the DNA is TGCGCCAGCAGTAGCGGGGGGTACACAGATACGCAGTATTTT. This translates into CASSSGGYTDTQYF.

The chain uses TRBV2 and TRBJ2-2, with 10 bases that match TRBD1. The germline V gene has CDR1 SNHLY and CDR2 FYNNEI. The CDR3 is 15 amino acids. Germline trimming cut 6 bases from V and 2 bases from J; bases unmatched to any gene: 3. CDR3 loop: CASRPTGGNTGELFF. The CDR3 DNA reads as TGTGCCAGCAGACCGACAGGGGGCAACACCGGGGAGCTGTTTTTT.

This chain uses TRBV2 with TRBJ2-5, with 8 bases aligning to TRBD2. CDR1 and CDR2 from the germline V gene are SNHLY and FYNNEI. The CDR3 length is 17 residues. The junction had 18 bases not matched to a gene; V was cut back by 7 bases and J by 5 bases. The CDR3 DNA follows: TGTGCCAGCACCAACTTCGGTAGCGGGACCGACGGGGAGACCCAGTACTTC. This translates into CASTNFGSGTDGETQYF.

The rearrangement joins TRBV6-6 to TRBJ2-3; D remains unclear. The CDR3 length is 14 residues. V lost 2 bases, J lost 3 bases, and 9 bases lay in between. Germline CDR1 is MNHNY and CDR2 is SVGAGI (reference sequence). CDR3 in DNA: TGTGCCAGCAGTTACCAAGCGAGGACAGATACGCAGTATTTT. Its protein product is CASSYQARTDTQYF.

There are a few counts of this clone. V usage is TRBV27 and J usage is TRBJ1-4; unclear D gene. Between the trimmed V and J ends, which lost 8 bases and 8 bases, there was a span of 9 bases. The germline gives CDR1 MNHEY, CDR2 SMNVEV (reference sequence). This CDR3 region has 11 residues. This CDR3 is CASGFLEKLFF. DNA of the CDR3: TGTGCCAGCGGCTTCTTGGAAAAACTGTTTTTT.

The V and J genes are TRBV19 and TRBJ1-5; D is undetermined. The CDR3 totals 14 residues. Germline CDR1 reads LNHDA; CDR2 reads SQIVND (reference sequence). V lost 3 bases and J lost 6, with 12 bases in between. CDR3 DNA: TGTGCCAGTAGTATGGGCTCGGGAGGTCAGCCCCAGCATTTT. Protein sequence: CASSMGSGGQPQHF.

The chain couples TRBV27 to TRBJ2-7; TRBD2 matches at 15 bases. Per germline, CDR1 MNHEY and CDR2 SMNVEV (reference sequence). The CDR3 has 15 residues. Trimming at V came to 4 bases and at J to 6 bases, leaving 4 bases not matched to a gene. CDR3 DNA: TGTGCCAGCAGTTCTCGGACTAGCGGGAGGGTCGAGCAGTACTTC. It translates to CASSSRTSGRVEQYF.

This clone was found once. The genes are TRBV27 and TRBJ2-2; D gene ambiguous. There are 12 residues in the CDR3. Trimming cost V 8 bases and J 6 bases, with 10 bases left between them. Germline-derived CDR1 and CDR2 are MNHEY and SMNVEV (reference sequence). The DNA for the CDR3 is TGTGCCAGCCTCCTCCCCTCCGGGGAGCTGTTTTTT. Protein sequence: CASLLPSGELFF.

CDR3 sequence: CASKWSGGWQETQYF. The CDR3 nucleotides are TGTGCCAGCAAGTGGTCGGGAGGGTGGCAAGAGACCCAGTACTTC. The chain links TRBV2 to TRBJ2-5; 8 bases are shared with TRBD2. CDR3 length: 15 amino acids. Looked up from germline, CDR1 is SNHLY and CDR2 is FYNNEI. V lost 7 bases, J lost 2 bases, and 9 bases stayed unmatched.

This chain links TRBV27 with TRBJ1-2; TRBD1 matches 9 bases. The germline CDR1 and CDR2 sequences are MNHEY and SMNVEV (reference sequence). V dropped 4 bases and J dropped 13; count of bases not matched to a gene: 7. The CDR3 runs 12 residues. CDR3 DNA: TGTGCCAGCAGTTCCGGACAGGGGATTGGCACCTTC. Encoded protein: CASSSGQGIGTF.

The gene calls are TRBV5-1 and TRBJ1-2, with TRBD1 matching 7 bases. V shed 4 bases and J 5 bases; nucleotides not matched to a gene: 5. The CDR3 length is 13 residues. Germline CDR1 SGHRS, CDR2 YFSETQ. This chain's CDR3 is CASSLTGAYGYTF. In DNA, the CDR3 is TGCGCCAGCAGCCTAACAGGGGCGTATGGCTACACCTTC.

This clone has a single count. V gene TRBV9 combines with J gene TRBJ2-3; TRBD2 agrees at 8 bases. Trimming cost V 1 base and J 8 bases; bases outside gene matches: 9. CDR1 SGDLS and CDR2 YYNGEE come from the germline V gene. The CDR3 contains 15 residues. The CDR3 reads CASSVSGGAPGTQYF. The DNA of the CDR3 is TGTGCCAGCAGCGTATCGGGGGGGGCACCCGGTACGCAGTATTTT.